The next 4 T cell receptor beta chains were all read from a single sample in a study of shared clonotypes between healthy human individuals. The protocol was immunoSEQ multiplex PCR, while the TCRdb copy is restricted to in-frame clones and leaves out a portion. The sample lists around 530,000 clones; around 80% were seen once. The sequencing input was PBMCs. These receptors were taken from a woman between 35 and 50 years old in good health. Some clones in this sample may be carry-over from other donors' samples.

The rearrangement joins TRBV4-1 to TRBJ1-5, with D possibly matching TRBD1 (6 bases). The CDR3 runs to 19 residues. Germline V CDR1 and CDR2: MGHRA, YSYEKL. Trimming removed 0 bases from V and 6 bases from J, with 24 bases in between. The CDR3 sequence: CASSQDPPPGGIRIQPQHF. In DNA, the CDR3 is TGCGCCAGCAGCCAAGATCCCCCCCCGGGGGGCATACGGATTCAGCCCCAGCATTTT.

To note about this clone: Since a much larger clone is just one base distant, this may be a read error. The V gene is TRBV7-3, the J gene TRBJ2-1; TRBD2 matches at 12 bases. The CDR3 covers 16 residues. The V segment lost 1 base and the J segment 3 bases; nucleotides outside the gene matches: 1. In germline, CDR1 is SGHTA, CDR2 FQGTGA. This CDR3 is CASSLMGLAGYNEQFF. In nucleotides, the CDR3 is TGTGCCAGCAGCTTAATGGGACTAGCGGGCTACAATGAGCAGTTCTTC.

The CDR3 coding sequence is TGCAGCGTTGAAGCTAGCGCGCACACAGATACGCAGTATTTT. Residues: CSVEASAHTDTQYF. This rearrangement joins TRBV29-1 to TRBJ2-3; possibly TRBD2 for D (6 bases). In germline, CDR1 is SQVTM, CDR2 ANQGSEA. This CDR3 has 14 residues. The V end lost 1 base, the J end lost 2 bases, and 10 bases lay between the germline ends.

The chain combines TRBV2 with TRBJ2-7; weak D call: TRBD2 (5 bases). The CDR3 is 15 amino acids. The germline V gene encodes CDR1 SNHLY and CDR2 FYNNEI. The V end was cut by 4 bases, the J end by 4 bases, with 17 bases between. The CDR3 loop reads CASSGFEGAQYEQYF. DNA of the CDR3: TGTGCCAGCAGTGGGTTTGAGGGAGCTCAATACGAGCAGTACTTC.